This TCR beta chain was sequenced in a study of T cell responses to AZD1222 COVID-19 vaccine. Findings and caveats of the study: The peak T cell response came first, and repertoires were sampled only after it.

Using immunoSEQ multiplex PCR, the repertoire was profiled, and TCRdb retains in-frame clones only, with some absent. The data show about 180,000 clones, around 88% seen once. About this clone itself: Its specificity is not known.

The germline gives CDR1 SNHLY, CDR2 FYNNEI. CDR3 size: 12 residues. V lost 8 bases to trimming and J lost 7 bases; unmatched junction nucleotides: 8. The specimen was peripheral blood, collected 28 days after the second AZD1222 dose. The TCR originated in an adult who received the AZD1222 COVID-19 vaccine. The gene calls are TRBV2 and TRBJ2-7; TRBD1 matches 7 bases. CDR3 in DNA: TGTGCCAGCCGGGACAGCCTTCGGGAGCAGTACTTC. Its translation: CASRDSLREQYF.